Listed below are T cell receptor beta chains from one sample, sequenced in a study of T cells in Graves' hyperthyroidism and ophthalmopathy. TCRdb analysed the multiplex PCR reads with MiXCR anew, one entry per CDR3 protein. Of some 770,000 distinct CDR3 sequences detected, 16% appear once; the ten largest clones hold approximately 8%. The material sequenced was blood. The receptors were sampled from a man between 18 and 35 years old with Graves' hyperthyroidism. CDR3s include the opening cysteine and the closing phenylalanine or tryptophan. D genes are given only for firm matches. A row's size may be missing; if present it is once, few, many or a size class.

-	TRBJ2-3	TRBV29-1	-	CSVEEIGHTDTQYF	TGCAGCGTTGAAGAAATAGGACACACAGATACGCAGTATTTT
-	TRBJ1-2	TRBV7-2	-	CASSLVGREGYTF	TGTGCCAGCAGCTTAGTGGGGAGGGAAGGCTACACCTTC
many	TRBJ1-4	TRBV30	-	CAWSEGEGDGDEKLFF	TGTGCCTGGAGTGAAGGGGAGGGAGATGGTGATGAAAAACTGTTTTTT
-	TRBJ2-7	TRBV27	-	CASSLNGASYEQYF	TGTGCCAGCAGTTTAAATGGAGCCTCCTACGAGCAGTACTTC
many	TRBJ2-7	TRBV12-3/TRBV12-4	TRBD2	CASSLGTSGNEQYF	TGTGCCAGCAGTTTAGGTACTAGCGGGAACGAGCAGTACTTC
many	TRBJ2-7	TRBV29-1	-	CSVENLGRSYEQYF	TGCAGCGTTGAAAATCTAGGGCGCTCCTACGAGCAGTACTTC
few	TRBJ2-7	TRBV28	-	CASSPGPLLTYEQYF	TGTGCCAGCAGCCCCGGACCACTACTTACCTACGAGCAGTACTTC
few	TRBJ2-1	TRBV10-3	-	CAISESAGDGSYNEQFF	TGTGCCATCAGTGAGTCGGCCGGAGACGGCTCCTACAATGAGCAGTTCTTC
-	TRBJ1-6	TRBV9	-	CASSVSGSADNSPLHF	TGTGCCAGCAGCGTCTCCGGGTCAGCTGATAATTCACCCCTCCACTTT
many	TRBJ1-1	TRBV19	-	CASSRYGEMNTEAFF	TGTGCCAGTAGCCGCTATGGAGAGATGAACACTGAAGCTTTCTTT
many	TRBJ1-1	TRBV28	-	CASTLGRNTEAFF	TGTGCCAGCACCCTTGGACGGAACACTGAAGCTTTCTTT
-	TRBJ2-1	TRBV2	-	CASFRRAYNEQFF	TGTGCCAGCTTTCGAAGGGCCTACAATGAGCAGTTCTTC
-	TRBJ2-1	TRBV19	TRBD2	CASTLSGRINNEQFF	TGTGCCAGTACTTTGAGCGGGAGGATCAACAATGAGCAGTTCTTC
few	TRBJ2-2	TRBV4-1	TRBD2	CASSQGLAGTGELFF	TGCGCCAGCAGCCAAGGACTAGCGGGTACCGGGGAGCTGTTTTTT
-	TRBJ2-4	TRBV12-5	TRBD2	CASGLVRSGRAGIQYF	TGTGCTAGTGGTTTGGTACGTAGCGGGAGGGCCGGAATTCAGTACTTC
-	TRBJ2-4	TRBV20-1	TRBD1	CSAPGQALAKNIQYF	TGCAGTGCTCCCGGACAGGCACTAGCCAAAAACATTCAGTACTTC
-	TRBJ2-1	TRBV9	TRBD2	CASSPMGGTYNEQSF	TGTGCCAGCAGCCCCATGGGGGGGACGTACAATGAGCAGTCCTTC
many	TRBJ1-1	TRBV30	TRBD1	CALTGGRTEAFF	TGTGCCTTGACAGGGGGCCGAACTGAAGCTTTCTTT
-	TRBJ1-2	TRBV19	-	CASTLKGTYGYTF	TGTGCCAGTACCCTCAAGGGAACCTATGGCTACACCTTC
-	TRBJ2-4	TRBV20-1	TRBD1	CSAQTGEAKNIQYF	TGCAGTGCCCAGACAGGGGAGGCCAAAAACATTCAGTACTTC
-	TRBJ2-7	TRBV19	TRBD2	CASSIGTSGSEQYF	TGTGCCAGTAGTATTGGTACTAGCGGGAGCGAGCAGTACTTC
few	TRBJ2-1	TRBV27	TRBD2	CASSLSASGWNHEQFF	TGTGCCAGCAGTTTATCCGCTAGCGGGTGGAACCATGAGCAGTTCTTC
many	TRBJ2-3	TRBV2	TRBD2	CASSATSGRWGYTDTQYF	TGTGCCAGCAGTGCGACTAGCGGGAGGTGGGGTTACACAGATACGCAGTATTTT
few	TRBJ1-1	TRBV20-1	TRBD1	CSADDRGNTEAFF	TGCAGTGCTGACGACAGGGGTAACACTGAAGCTTTCTTT
many	TRBJ1-6	TRBV2	-	CASSVAAGLHF	TGTGCCAGCAGTGTAGCAGCGGGCCTCCACTTT
few	TRBJ2-7	TRBV20-1	TRBD1	CSARDARTGVAYEQYF	TGCAGTGCTAGAGATGCCCGGACAGGGGTCGCCTACGAGCAGTACTTC
-	TRBJ2-7	TRBV20-1	TRBD1	CSAGSDRVSYEQYF	TGCAGTGCGGGGTCGGACAGGGTATCCTACGAGCAGTACTTC
-	TRBJ2-2	TRBV20-1	-	CSATKINTGELFF	TGCAGTGCTACTAAGATAAACACCGGGGAGCTGTTTTTT
few	TRBJ1-4	TRBV19	-	CASTPPYSGTPSEKLFF	TGTGCCAGTACCCCTCCATACTCCGGGACACCCAGCGAAAAACTGTTTTTT
few	TRBJ2-2	TRBV5-1	-	CASSLRTTTGELFF	TGCGCCAGCAGCTTGAGGACAACGACCGGGGAGCTGTTTTTT
-	TRBJ2-5	TRBV20-1	TRBD2	CSARGAAGGGRETQYF	TGCAGTGCTAGGGGGGCAGCGGGAGGTGGTCGAGAGACCCAGTACTTC
-	TRBJ1-4	TRBV5-1	-	CASSPGKSNEKLFF	TGCGCCAGCAGCCCGGGGAAATCTAATGAAAAACTGTTTTTT
few	TRBJ2-1	TRBV28	TRBD2	CASSLSLNGLENEQFF	TGTGCCAGCAGTTTGAGCCTTAATGGACTAGAAAATGAGCAGTTCTTC
many	TRBJ1-5	TRBV20-1	-	CSALSGGNQPQHF	TGCAGTGCTTTATCAGGGGGCAATCAGCCCCAGCATTTT
-	TRBJ1-5	TRBV28	-	CASSLSAGAGQPQHF	TGTGCCAGCAGTTTATCAGCGGGGGCGGGACAGCCCCAGCATTTT